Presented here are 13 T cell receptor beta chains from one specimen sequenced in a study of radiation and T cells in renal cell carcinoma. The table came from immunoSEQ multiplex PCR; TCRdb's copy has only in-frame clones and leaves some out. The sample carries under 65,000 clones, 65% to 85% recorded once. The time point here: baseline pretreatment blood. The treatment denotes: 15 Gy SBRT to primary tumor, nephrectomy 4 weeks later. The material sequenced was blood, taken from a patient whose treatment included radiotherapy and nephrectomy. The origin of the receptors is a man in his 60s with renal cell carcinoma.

CDR3 sequence reads: CASSLATGSNEKLFF. The CDR3, as DNA: TGCGCCAGCAGCCTAGCAACAGGGTCGAATGAAAAACTGTTTTTT. The chain has TRBV4-3 and TRBJ1-4; possibly TRBD1 for D (6 bases). CDR3 length: 15 residues. Germline V gives CDR1 LGHNA, CDR2 YSLEER. V gave up 4 bases and J gave up 5 bases, with 14 bases separating them.

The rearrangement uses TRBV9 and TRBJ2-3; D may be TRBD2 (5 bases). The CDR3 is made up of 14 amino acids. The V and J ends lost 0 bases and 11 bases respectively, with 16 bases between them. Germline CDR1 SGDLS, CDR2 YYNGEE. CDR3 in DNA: TGTGCCAGCAGCGTAGCGGGTCTCTCTGAGGGGCAGTATTTT. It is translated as CASSVAGLSEGQYF.

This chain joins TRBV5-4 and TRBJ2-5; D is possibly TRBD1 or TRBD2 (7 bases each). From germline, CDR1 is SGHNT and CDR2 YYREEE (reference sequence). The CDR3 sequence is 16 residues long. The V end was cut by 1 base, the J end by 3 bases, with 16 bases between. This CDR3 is CASSLWAGGGEETQYF. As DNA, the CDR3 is TGTGCCAGCAGCTTGTGGGCAGGGGGAGGGGAAGAGACCCAGTACTTC.

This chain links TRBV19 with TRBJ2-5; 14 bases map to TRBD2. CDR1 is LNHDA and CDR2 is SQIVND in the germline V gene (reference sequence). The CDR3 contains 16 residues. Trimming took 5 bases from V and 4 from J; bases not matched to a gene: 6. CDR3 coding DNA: TGTGCCAGTAGTTCAAGACTAGCGGGGGGGCCAGAGACCCAGTACTTC. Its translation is CASSSRLAGGPETQYF.

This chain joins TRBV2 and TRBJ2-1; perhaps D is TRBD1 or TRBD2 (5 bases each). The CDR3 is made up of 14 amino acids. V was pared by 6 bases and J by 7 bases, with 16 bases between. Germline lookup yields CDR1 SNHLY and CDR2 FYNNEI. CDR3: CASSPGPYGNEQFF. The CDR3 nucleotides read TGTGCCAGCAGCCCGGGACCCTACGGGAATGAGCAGTTCTTC.

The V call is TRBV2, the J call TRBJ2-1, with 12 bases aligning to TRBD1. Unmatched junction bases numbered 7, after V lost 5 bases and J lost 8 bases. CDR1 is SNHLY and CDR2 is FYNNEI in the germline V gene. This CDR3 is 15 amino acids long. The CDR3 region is CASSWDRGLVDEQFF. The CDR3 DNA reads TGTGCCAGCAGTTGGGACAGGGGGCTAGTAGATGAGCAGTTCTTC. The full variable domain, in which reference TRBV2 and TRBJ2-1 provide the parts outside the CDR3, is EPEVTQTPSHQVTQMGQEVILRCVPISNHLYFYWYRQILGQKVEFLVSFYNNEISEKSEIFDDQFSVERPDGSNFTLKIRSTKLEDSAMYFCASSWDRGLVDEQFFGPGTRLTVL.

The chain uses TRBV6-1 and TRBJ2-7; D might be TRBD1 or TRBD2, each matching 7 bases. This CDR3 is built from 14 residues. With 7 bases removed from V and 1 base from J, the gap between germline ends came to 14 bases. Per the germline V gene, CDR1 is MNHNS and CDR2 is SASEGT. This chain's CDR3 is CASIIRGGSYEQYF. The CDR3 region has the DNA TGTGCCAGCATCATCAGGGGGGGATCCTACGAGCAGTACTTC.

As DNA, the CDR3 is TGTGCCAGCAGCTCCCCCGGGACAGGGGACTCTGGGGCTTTCTTT. This gives the protein CASSSPGTGDSGAFF. The rearrangement joins TRBV11-2 to TRBJ1-1; 10 positions match TRBD1. J gave up 11 bases and V 4 bases, and 13 bases lay outside the gene matches. The V gene's germline CDR1 is SGHAT and CDR2 FQNNGV. The CDR3 totals 15 residues. Complete variable domain (other parts from reference TRBV11-2 and TRBJ1-1): EAGVAQSPRYKIIEKRQSVAFWCNPISGHATLYWYQQILGQGPKLLIQFQNNGVVDDSQLPKDRFSAERLKGVDSTLKIQPAKLEDSAVYLCASSSPGTGDSGAFFGQGTRLTVV.

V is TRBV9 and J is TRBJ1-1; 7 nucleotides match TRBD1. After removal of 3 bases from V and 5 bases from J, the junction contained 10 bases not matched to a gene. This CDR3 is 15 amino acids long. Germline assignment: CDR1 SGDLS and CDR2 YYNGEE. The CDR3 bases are TGTGCCAGCAGCGATTACAGGGGCTTAGATACTGAAGCTTTCTTT. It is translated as CASSDYRGLDTEAFF. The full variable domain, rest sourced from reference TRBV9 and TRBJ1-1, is DSGVTQTPKHLITATGQRVTLRCSPRSGDLSVYWYQQSLDQGLQFLIQYYNGEERAKGNILERFSAQQFPDLHSELNLSSLELGDSALYFCASSDYRGLDTEAFFGQGTRLTVV.

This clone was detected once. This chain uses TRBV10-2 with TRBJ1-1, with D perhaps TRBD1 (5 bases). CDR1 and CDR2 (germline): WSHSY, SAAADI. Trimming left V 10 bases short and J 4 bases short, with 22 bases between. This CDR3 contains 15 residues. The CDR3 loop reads CATLLWTPEGTEAFF. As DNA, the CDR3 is TGCGCCACCTTGTTATGGACACCAGAAGGCACTGAAGCTTTCTTT.

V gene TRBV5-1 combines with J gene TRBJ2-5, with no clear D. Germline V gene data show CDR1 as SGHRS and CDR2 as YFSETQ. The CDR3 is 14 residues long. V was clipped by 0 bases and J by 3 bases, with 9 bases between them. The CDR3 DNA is TGCGCCAGCAGCTTGGGTGTGTTGGAAGAGACCCAGTACTTC. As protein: CASSLGVLEETQYF. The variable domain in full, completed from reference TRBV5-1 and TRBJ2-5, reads KAGVTQTPRYLIKTRGQQVTLSCSPISGHRSVSWYQQTPGQGLQFLFEYFSETQRNKGNFPGRFSGRQFSNSRSEMNVSTLELGDSALYLCASSLGVLEETQYFGPGTRLLVL.

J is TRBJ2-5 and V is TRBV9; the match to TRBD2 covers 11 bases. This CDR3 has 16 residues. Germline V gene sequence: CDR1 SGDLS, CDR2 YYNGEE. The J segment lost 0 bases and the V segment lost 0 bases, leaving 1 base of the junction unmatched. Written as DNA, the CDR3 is TGTGCCAGCAGCGTAGCTAGCGGGGGGTACCAAGAGACCCAGTACTTC. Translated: CASSVASGGYQETQYF.

The CDR3 loop reads CASAVGGVGEKLFF. In DNA form, the CDR3 reads TGTGCCAGTGCTGTTGGTGGGGTCGGGGAAAAACTGTTTTTT. This sequence joins TRBV19 and TRBJ1-4; D is unclear. The CDR3 loop spans 14 amino acids. Germline V gene lookup returns CDR1 LNHDA and CDR2 SQIVND (reference sequence). V was cut by 8 bases and J by 8 bases, with 18 bases left in between.